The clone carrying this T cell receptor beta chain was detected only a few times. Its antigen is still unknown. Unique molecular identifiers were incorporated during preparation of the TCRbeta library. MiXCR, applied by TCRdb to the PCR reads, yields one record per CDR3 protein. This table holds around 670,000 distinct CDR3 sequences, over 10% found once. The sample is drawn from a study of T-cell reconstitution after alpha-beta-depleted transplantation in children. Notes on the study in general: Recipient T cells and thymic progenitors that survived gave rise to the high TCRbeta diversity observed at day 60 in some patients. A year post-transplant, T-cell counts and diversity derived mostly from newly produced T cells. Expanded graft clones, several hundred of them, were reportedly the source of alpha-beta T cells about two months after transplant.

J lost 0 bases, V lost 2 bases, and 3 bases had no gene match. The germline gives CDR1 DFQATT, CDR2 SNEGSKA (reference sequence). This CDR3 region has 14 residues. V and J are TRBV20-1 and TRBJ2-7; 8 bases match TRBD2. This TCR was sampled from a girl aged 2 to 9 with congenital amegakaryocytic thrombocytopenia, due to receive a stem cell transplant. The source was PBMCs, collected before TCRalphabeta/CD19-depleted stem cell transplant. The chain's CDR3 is CSARSGTSSYEQYF. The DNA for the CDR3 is TGCAGTGCTAGATCCGGGACTAGCTCCTACGAGCAGTACTTC.